These 6 T cell receptor beta chains were sequenced from one sample in a study of shared clonotypes between healthy human individuals. This table comes from immunoSEQ multiplex PCR, and its TCRdb copy is limited to in-frame clones, with some not included. The sample lists about 490,000 clones, 76% seen once, with 10% to 15% in the top ten. Sequencing used PBMCs. These receptors all come from a middle-aged woman in good health. Some clones in this sample may be carry-over from other donors' samples.

The V call is TRBV18, the J call TRBJ1-3; 7 nucleotides align to TRBD1. From germline, CDR1 is KGHSH and CDR2 LQKENI. This CDR3 spans 16 amino acids. Unmatched junction bases numbered 10, after V lost 6 bases and J lost 2 bases. The CDR3 region is CASSPAPGQPGNTIYF. In nucleotides, the CDR3 is TGTGCCAGCTCGCCGGCGCCGGGACAGCCTGGAAACACCATATATTTT. Full variable domain (remainder filled in from reference TRBV18 and TRBJ1-3): NAGVMQNPRHLVRRRGQEARLRCSPMKGHSHVYWYRQLPEEGLKFMVYLQKENIIDESGMPKERFSAEFPKEGPSILRIQQVVRGDSAAYFCASSPAPGQPGNTIYFGEGSWLTVV.

The CDR3 reads CASSFGDRVYEQYF. Written as DNA, the CDR3 is TGTGCCAGCAGCTTTGGGGACAGGGTCTACGAGCAGTACTTC. The chain links TRBV7-2 to TRBJ2-7; the match to TRBD1 covers 9 bases. Germline CDR1 is SGHTA and CDR2 is FQGNSA. V was pared by 3 bases and J by 3 bases, with 3 bases of the junction left unmatched. This CDR3 region has 14 residues.

This chain connects TRBV28 to TRBJ1-1; no reliable D call. This CDR3 comprises 14 residues. V lost 6 bases, J lost 0 bases, and 11 bases lay in between. Germline loops: CDR1 MDHEN, CDR2 SYDVKM. The CDR3 nucleotides read TGTGCCAGCAGCCGCGTGAACATGAACACTGAAGCTTTCTTT. This codes for CASSRVNMNTEAFF.

The J gene is TRBJ2-1, the V gene TRBV29-1, with D tentatively TRBD1 or TRBD2 (5 bases each). With 7 bases removed from V and 6 bases from J, the gap between germline ends came to 10 bases. From germline, CDR1 is SQVTM and CDR2 ANQGSEA. The CDR3 runs 11 residues. The CDR3: CSARDGNEQFF. The CDR3 nucleotides are TGCAGCGCGAGGGACGGCAATGAGCAGTTCTTC.

The chain couples TRBV19 to TRBJ1-1; 7 bases are a match to TRBD1. From germline, CDR1 is LNHDA and CDR2 SQIVND (reference sequence). Trimming at V came to 9 bases and at J to 0 bases, leaving 7 bases not matched to a gene. CDR3 length equals 14 residues. CDR3 loop: CASTLTGLNTEAFF. The CDR3 nucleotides are TGTGCCAGCACTCTGACAGGGCTGAACACTGAAGCTTTCTTT.

The V call is TRBV7-9, the J call TRBJ2-7; the match to TRBD1 covers 7 bases. Germline CDR1 SEHNR, CDR2 FQNEAQ (reference sequence). This CDR3 contains 15 residues. V lost 4 bases and J lost 1; bases outside the gene matches: 7. CDR3 loop: CASSSSGTDSYEQYF. The CDR3 DNA reads TGTGCCAGCAGCTCCTCCGGGACAGATTCCTACGAGCAGTACTTC.